This entry features one TCR beta chain sequence. This clone's antigen is unknown. No base-level quality is on record; no much larger clone is a single base apart. At one collaborating source in Seattle, patients were enrolled during active infection and were followed longitudinally through the course of disease. Each collaborating institution followed its own protocols to collect whole blood in K2EDTA tubes. Collaborator samples were shipped for TCRbeta analysis as frozen whole blood, isolated PBMCs, or DNA extracted from either sample type. This record belongs to a study of blood T cell repertoires in COVID-19 (dated by TCRdb to the early 2020s). About the full investigation: Samples covering the acute and convalescent phases of COVID-19 were provided by collaborators in the United States, Italy and Spain. The material from the prospective study consisted of cDNA or gDNA derived from T cells, B-cell-depleted T cells, or PBMCs. Deeply sampled blood TCRbeta repertoires from subjects exposed to, actively infected with, or recovered from COVID-19 were included in the dataset. A freely available public database, intended as a resource for researchers studying the immune response to SARS-CoV-2, is where the repertoires were released. Samples were obtained from the ongoing ImmuneRACE study (first 160 participants) and from 1,000 to 1,500 subjects provided by 6 global collaborators. The sample metadata nearly always contained a de-identified subject ID, COVID-19 status, age in years and sex. Where available, HLA class I and class II types were obtained from metadata supplied by the sample provider rather than from assay-based typing.

TCRbeta CDR3 regions were amplified from genomic DNA using the immunoSEQ Assay, a bias-controlled multiplex PCR. Processing in the source paper ran as follows. Within the assay, amplification of reference gene primers was used to estimate how many nucleated cells each sample contained. To quantify the absolute abundance of each unique TCRbeta CDR3 rearrangement, sequence reads were collapsed and filtered. For each sample, productive Simpson clonality was calculated by taking the square root of Simpson's diversity index across productive rearrangements. In its TCRdb copy, this immuneACCESS table keeps in-frame sequences only and misses some clones. Where compared with another copy, unresolved V genes explain less than half of these, and the others have no known cause. V and J calls and clone size are copied from that table; D and trimming were computed from the DNA. For this sample there are approximately 250,000 clones; about 82% appear just once. More than 4.5% of the sample rests with the top ten.

What the work shows at the level of the full study, not this receptor alone: How much clinical and demographic metadata was included differed by source and by participant, and the metadata was provided uncurated.

The sequence derives from a man aged 45 to 65 with COVID-19, enrolled during active disease. Source material: peripheral blood.

The nucleotide sequence reads as follows: TGCGCCAGCAGCCAAGGCGTGACAGGGGACTACGAGCAGTACTTC. The translation is CASSQGVTGDYEQYF. This sequence uses TRBV4-1 and TRBJ2-7; a stretch of 8 junction bases matches TRBD1. CDR1 MGHRA and CDR2 YSYEKL are derived from the germline V gene. The germline V and J ends show losses of 1 base and 3 bases respectively, and no gene match explains 5 bases of the junction. The CDR3 covers 15 residues, taking in both the cysteine and the phenylalanine. Only the CDR3 DNA is retained, 45 bases long and in frame from the first base.